This T cell receptor beta chain is drawn from a study of blood T cell repertoires in COVID-19. Overall study: Researchers got acute and convalescent COVID-19 samples from the United States, Italy and Spain. The analysed material was cDNA or gDNA that came from T cells, B-cell-depleted T cells, or PBMCs.

Per the authors' pipeline: Amplification from reference gene primers served as the basis for estimated nucleated cell counts. The data were produced by immunoSEQ multiplex PCR, yet TCRdb's version contains in-frame clones alone and is incomplete. V and J calls and clone size are copied from that table; D and trimming were computed from the DNA. The table has roughly 80,000 clones, approximately 90% seen once; the top ten hold 1.7%. V trimming: 2 bases; J trimming: 3 bases; junction bases outside the gene matches: 3. The CDR3 covers 13 residues. The germline gives CDR1 GTSNPN, CDR2 SVGIG (reference sequence).

The chain is built from TRBV30 and TRBJ2-7, with 8 bases that match TRBD1. This TCR was recovered from a man in his sixties with acute or convalescent COVID-19. What was sequenced was peripheral blood. CDR3 residues: CAWSLDRDYEQYF. CDR3 in DNA: TGTGCCTGGAGTTTGGACAGGGACTACGAGCAGTACTTC.